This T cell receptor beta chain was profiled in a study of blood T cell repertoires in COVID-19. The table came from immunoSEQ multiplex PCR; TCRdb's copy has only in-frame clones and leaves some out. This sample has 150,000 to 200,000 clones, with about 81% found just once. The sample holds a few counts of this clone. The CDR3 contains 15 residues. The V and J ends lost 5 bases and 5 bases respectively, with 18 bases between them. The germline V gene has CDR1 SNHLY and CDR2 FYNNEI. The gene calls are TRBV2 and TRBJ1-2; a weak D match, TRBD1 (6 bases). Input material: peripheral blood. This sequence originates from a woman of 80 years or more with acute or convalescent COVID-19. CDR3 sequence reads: CASSTTPGTTYGYTF. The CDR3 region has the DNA TGTGCCAGCAGTACCACCCCCGGGACAACTTATGGCTACACCTTC.